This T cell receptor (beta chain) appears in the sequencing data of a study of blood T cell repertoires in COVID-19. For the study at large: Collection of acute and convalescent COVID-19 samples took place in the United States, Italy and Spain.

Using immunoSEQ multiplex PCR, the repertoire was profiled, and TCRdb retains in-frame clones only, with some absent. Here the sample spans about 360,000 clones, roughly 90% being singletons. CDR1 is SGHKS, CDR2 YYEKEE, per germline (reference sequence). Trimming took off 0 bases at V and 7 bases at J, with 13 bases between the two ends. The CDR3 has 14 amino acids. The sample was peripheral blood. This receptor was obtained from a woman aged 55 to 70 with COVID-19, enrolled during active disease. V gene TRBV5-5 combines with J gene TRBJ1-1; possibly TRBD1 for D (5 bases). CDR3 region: CASSLGQGIGEAFF. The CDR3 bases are TGTGCCAGCAGCTTGGGCCAGGGCATAGGTGAAGCTTTCTTT.